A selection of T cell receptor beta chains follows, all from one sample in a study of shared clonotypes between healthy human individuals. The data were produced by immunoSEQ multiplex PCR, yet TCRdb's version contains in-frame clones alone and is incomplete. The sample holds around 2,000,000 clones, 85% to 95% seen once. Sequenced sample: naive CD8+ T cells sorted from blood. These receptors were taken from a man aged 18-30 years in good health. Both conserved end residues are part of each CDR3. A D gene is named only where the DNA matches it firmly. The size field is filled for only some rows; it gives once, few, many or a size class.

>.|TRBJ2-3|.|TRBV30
TGTGCCTGGAGGCAGGGGGGAGCAGATACGCAGTATTTT
CAWRQGGADTQYF
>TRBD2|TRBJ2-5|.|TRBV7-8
TGTGCCAGCAGCTTAGATCCGGGACTAGACCAAGAGACCCAGTACTTC
CASSLDPGLDQETQYF
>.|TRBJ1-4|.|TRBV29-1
TGCAGCCTCCTGGGGGAAGGAAAACTGTTTTTT
CSLLGEGKLFF
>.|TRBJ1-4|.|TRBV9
TGTGCCAGCAGCGTGACGGGGATAAATGAAAAACTGTTTTTT
CASSVTGINEKLFF
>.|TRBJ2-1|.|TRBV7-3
TGTGCCAGCAGCTTCATCGGGACTGGGAGCAATGAGCAGTTCTTC
CASSFIGTGSNEQFF
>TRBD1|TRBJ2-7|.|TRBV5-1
TGCGCCAGCAGCCCCGGGACAGGGGGCGACGAGCAGTACTTC
CASSPGTGGDEQYF
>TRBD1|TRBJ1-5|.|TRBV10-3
TGTGCCATCAGTGACCACACAGGGGGCGGCAATCAGCCCCAGCATTTT
CAISDHTGGGNQPQHF
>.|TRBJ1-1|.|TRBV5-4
TGTGCCAGCAGCACCGGGACCTACACTGAAGCTTTCTTT
CASSTGTYTEAFF
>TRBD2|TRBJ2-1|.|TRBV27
TGTGCCAGCAGTTCAGGGACTAGCGACTACAATGAGCAGTTCTTC
CASSSGTSDYNEQFF
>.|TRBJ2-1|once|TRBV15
TGTGCCACCCACCCCTTGGCGGAAGGGTACAATGAGCAGTTCTTC
CATHPLAEGYNEQFF
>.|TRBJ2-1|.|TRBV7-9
TGTGCCAGCAGCTTTGTGTCTTCCAATGAGCAGTTCTTC
CASSFVSSNEQFF
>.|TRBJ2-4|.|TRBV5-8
TGTGCCAGCAGCTTGGCTTCCAGAGAAAACATTCAGTACTTC
CASSLASRENIQYF
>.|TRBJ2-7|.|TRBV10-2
TGCGCCAGCAGTCCCGTTGGGACTCCTTCCTACGAGCAGTACTTC
CASSPVGTPSYEQYF
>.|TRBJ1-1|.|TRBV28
TGTGCCAGCAGTGCCGGAGGGATTGAAGCTTTCTTT
CASSAGGIEAFF
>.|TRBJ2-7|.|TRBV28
TGTGCCAGCAGTGGGCTTGAGGGACCGACCCACGAGCAGTACTTC
CASSGLEGPTHEQYF
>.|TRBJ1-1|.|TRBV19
TGTGCCAGTAGGAGCCGACAGGCCCTACGGGACACTGAAGCTTTCTTT
CASRSRQALRDTEAFF
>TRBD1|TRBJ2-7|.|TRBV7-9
TGTGCCAGCAGCTTACAGAGGGGACAGGGCAGCGACGAGCAGTACTTC
CASSLQRGQGSDEQYF
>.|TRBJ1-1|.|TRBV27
TGTGCCAGCAGTTTATCTCCCGGGGGAGGCGGTGAAGCTTTCTTT
CASSLSPGGGGEAFF
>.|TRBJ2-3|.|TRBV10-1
TGCGCCAGCAGTGACTCTGATTGGGACCAAACAGATACGCAGTATTTT
CASSDSDWDQTDTQYF
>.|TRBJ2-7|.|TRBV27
TGTGCCAGCAGTTTCCTAGGCGGGAACGAGCAGTACTTC
CASSFLGGNEQYF
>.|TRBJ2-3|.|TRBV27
TGTGCCAGCAGTTTTGGTTCCACAGATACGCAGTATTTT
CASSFGSTDTQYF
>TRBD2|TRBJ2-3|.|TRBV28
TGTGCCAGCAGTCTGGGACTAGCGGGGGGGCAGACGCAGTATTTT
CASSLGLAGGQTQYF
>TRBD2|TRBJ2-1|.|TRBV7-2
TGTGCCAGCAGCTTACTCGCGGGAGATGGCAATGAGCAGTTCTTC
CASSLLAGDGNEQFF
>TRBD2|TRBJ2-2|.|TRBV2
TGTGCCAGCAGTGAATCCAGCGGGAGGGTTTACACCGGGGAGCTGTTTTTT
CASSESSGRVYTGELFF
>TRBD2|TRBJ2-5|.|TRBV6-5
TGTGCCAGCAGTCCCGCGGGGGAGGTAAAGACCCAGTACTTC
CASSPAGEVKTQYF
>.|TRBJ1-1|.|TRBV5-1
TGCGCCAGCAGCCCCGTAACAGGGCGCAACACTGAAGCTTTCTTT
CASSPVTGRNTEAFF
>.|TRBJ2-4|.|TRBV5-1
TGCGCCAGCAGCTTCGAGGGAGACATTCAGTACTTC
CASSFEGDIQYF
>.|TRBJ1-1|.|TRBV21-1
TGTGCCCATCAGGACGGGGGGGGCATTGAAGCTTTCTTT
CAHQDGGGIEAFF
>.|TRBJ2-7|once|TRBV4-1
TGCGCCAGCAGCCAGGGGACCTCGATCAGCTCCTACGAGCAGTACTTC
CASSQGTSISSYEQYF
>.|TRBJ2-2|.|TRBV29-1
TGCAGCGTTGCTGACACCGGGGAGCTGTTTTTT
CSVADTGELFF
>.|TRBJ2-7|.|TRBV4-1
TGCGCCAGCAGCCAAACCCTCCAGGGCTACGAGCAGTACTTC
CASSQTLQGYEQYF
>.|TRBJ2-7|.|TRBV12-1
TGTGCCAGCAGCCCGGCGACTCTCCGGGACAGGGGCCGGCAGTACTTC
CASSPATLRDRGRQYF
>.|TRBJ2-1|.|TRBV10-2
TGCGCCAGCAGTGATGGCGGTGAGCAGTTCTTC
CASSDGGEQFF
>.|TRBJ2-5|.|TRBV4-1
TGCGCCAGCAGCCAAGGAATTGCGTTGGAGACCCAGTACTTC
CASSQGIALETQYF
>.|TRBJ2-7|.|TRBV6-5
TGTGCCAGCAGTTACTCGGGGAGCGACGAGCAGTACTTC
CASSYSGSDEQYF
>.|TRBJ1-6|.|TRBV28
TGTGCCAGCAGTGAAATCCGGGAAGGGGGGCCACCCCTCCACTTT
CASSEIREGGPPLHF
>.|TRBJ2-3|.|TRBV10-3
TGTGCCAGCGAGGGACCACAAGGGAACACAGATACGCAGTATTTT
CASEGPQGNTDTQYF
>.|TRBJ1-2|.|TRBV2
TGTGCCACCCCGAAGGGGGACAAAGCTAACTATGGCTACACCTTC
CATPKGDKANYGYTF
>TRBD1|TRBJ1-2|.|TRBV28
TGTGCCAGCACATCCGGGACAGGGGGCGGCTACACCTTC
CASTSGTGGGYTF
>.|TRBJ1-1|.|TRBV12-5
TGTGCTAGTGGTTTGGGAGGATTAAGTGAAGCTTTCTTT
CASGLGGLSEAFF
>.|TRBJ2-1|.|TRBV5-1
TGCGCCAGCAGCTTGGACGGTACGAGTGAGCAGTTCTTC
CASSLDGTSEQFF
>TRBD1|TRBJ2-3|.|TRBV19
TGTGCCAGTAGTGGCCTACAGGGGTTACCACAATATACGCAGTATTTT
CASSGLQGLPQYTQYF
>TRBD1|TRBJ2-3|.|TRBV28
TGTGCCAGCAGTCCAAAGGACAGGTTGGCAGATACGCAGTATTTT
CASSPKDRLADTQYF
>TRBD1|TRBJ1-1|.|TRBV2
TGTGCCAGCAACAACAGGGGGAACACTGAAGCTTTCTTT
CASNNRGNTEAFF
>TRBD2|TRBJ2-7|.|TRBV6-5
TGTGCCAGCAGTAAATCCGGGACTAGCGGGAGCGAGCAGTACTTC
CASSKSGTSGSEQYF
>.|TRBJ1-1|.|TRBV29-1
TGCAGCGTCGCCGGGACCAGTTCCGGGGGAACTGAAGCTTTCTTT
CSVAGTSSGGTEAFF
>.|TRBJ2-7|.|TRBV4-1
TGCGCCAGCAGCCAAGACGCCTTAAGCTACGAGCAGTACTTC
CASSQDALSYEQYF
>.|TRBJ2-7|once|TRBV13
TGTGCCAGCAGCTTAGGCGCAGGGTACGAGCAGTACTTC
CASSLGAGYEQYF
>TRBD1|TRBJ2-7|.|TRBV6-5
TGTGCCAGCAGTCCAGACAGGGAAGGGTCCCACGAGCAGTACTTC
CASSPDREGSHEQYF
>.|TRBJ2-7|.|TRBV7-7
TGTGCTAGCAGCTTGGGCCAGGCCGACGAGCAGTACTTC
CASSLGQADEQYF
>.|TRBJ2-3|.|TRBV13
TGTGCCAGCAGCCTCGGAACAGATACGCAGTATTTT
CASSLGTDTQYF